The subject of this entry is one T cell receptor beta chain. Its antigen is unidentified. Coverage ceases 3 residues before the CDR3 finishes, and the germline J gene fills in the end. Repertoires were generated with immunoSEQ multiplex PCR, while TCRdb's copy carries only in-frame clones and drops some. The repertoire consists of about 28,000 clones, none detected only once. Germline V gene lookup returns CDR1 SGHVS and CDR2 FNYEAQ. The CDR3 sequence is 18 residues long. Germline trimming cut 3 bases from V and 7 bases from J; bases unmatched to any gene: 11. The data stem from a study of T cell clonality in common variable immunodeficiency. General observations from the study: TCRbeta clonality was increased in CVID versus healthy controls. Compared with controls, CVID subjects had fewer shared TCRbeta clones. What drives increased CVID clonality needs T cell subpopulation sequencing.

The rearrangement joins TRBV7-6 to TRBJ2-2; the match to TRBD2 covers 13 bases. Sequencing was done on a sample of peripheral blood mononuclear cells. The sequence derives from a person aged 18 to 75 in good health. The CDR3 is CASSFGLAGEPISGELFF. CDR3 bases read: TGTGCCAGCAGCTTCGGACTAGCGGGAGAACCTATCAGCGGGGAG.